A selection of T cell receptor beta chains follows, all from one sample in a study of cytomegalovirus exposure and HLA in healthy donors. Sequencing was performed with immunoSEQ multiplex PCR; in TCRdb, only in-frame clones are kept and a portion is missing. The repertoire holds about 82,000 clones, around 74% seen once, with 6.2% in the top ten. The material sequenced was PBMCs. Every receptor here comes from a woman aged 45-60 years in good health and CMV-seropositive. The conserved cysteine and the conserved F or W are not part of the CDR3 here. Each record gives: CDR3 protein, D gene, J gene, V gene. A D gene is named only where the DNA matches it firmly.

ASSRETSRTTNEQF TRBD2 TRBJ2-1 TRBV19
ASSLWSLGGAKDTQY . TRBJ2-3 TRBV5-4
ASGASNTEAF . TRBJ1-1 TRBV9
AWNQGNQPQH . TRBJ1-5 TRBV30
ASSPRGYGYGYT . TRBJ1-2 TRBV23-1
ASSETGQQQGYGYT TRBD1 TRBJ1-2 TRBV2
ASINTVGGKLF . TRBJ1-4 TRBV6-1
ASSLTGSGLAGARNEQF TRBD2 TRBJ2-1 TRBV7-3
ASSPPGTGYGYT TRBD1 TRBJ1-2 TRBV5-1
ASRGAASTDTQY . TRBJ2-3 TRBV5-1
ARSLGEDYGYT . TRBJ1-2 TRBV5-3
SVAARGPSYGYT . TRBJ1-2 TRBV29-1
ASSLGRENTGELF . TRBJ2-2 TRBV5-1
ASSGTGSNEQY TRBD1 TRBJ2-7 TRBV6-5
ASSQVGGAGYNEQF TRBD2 TRBJ2-1 TRBV4-1
SVRERLSYEQY . TRBJ2-7 TRBV29-1
ASNPLGRNTGELF . TRBJ2-2 TRBV2
ASSVRTGLGNYGYT TRBD1 TRBJ1-2 TRBV25-1
ASSLGAGLGEKLF . TRBJ1-4 TRBV5-1
ASRGTSGGNEQF TRBD2 TRBJ2-1 TRBV6-1
ASSVLGQKGQF . TRBJ2-1 TRBV2
ASSQGSGTLDEQF TRBD2 TRBJ2-1 TRBV4-1
ASSQEASGYNEQF TRBD2 TRBJ2-1 TRBV4-2
SVEGPGTGELF . TRBJ2-2 TRBV29-1
ASSTGTVDLYEQY TRBD1 TRBJ2-7 TRBV6-6
ASSRTRTEQY TRBD2 TRBJ2-7 TRBV7-2
ASSPSFNEQY . TRBJ2-7 TRBV5-4
ASMTGYTGELF . TRBJ2-2 TRBV19
ASSLRVSYNEQF . TRBJ2-1 TRBV19
AWMVGPNTEAF . TRBJ1-1 TRBV30
ASSLSGQGEEKLF . TRBJ1-4 TRBV28
ASSAGEEKLF . TRBJ1-4 TRBV6-5
ASSRPADTQY . TRBJ2-3 TRBV5-4
ASSTRVQETQY . TRBJ2-5 TRBV6-9
ASSQVAGGGETQY TRBD2 TRBJ2-5 TRBV4-2
ASSLAGTGTGELF TRBD1 TRBJ2-2 TRBV5-6
ASSWRSNTGELF . TRBJ2-2 TRBV6-5
ASTRDKLDTEAF . TRBJ1-1 TRBV28
ASSRAGGDGYT TRBD1 TRBJ1-2 TRBV27
ASSSPQGVSYNEQF TRBD1 TRBJ2-1 TRBV5-5
ATRAATNEKLF . TRBJ1-4 TRBV6-1
ASSLGTSGRARETQY TRBD2 TRBJ2-5 TRBV7-2
ASRTENTEAF . TRBJ1-1 TRBV5-1
ASRQANYEQY . TRBJ2-7 TRBV25-1
ASSHRASGNTGELF . TRBJ2-2 TRBV7-6
ASSYRGVSTDTQY TRBD2 TRBJ2-3 TRBV6-5
ASSRTGGNTEAF TRBD1 TRBJ1-1 TRBV7-9
ASSPAGDEQF . TRBJ2-1 TRBV28